Below are 3 T cell receptor beta chains sequenced from a single sample in a study of blood T cell repertoires in COVID-19. TCRdb's table, derived via immunoSEQ multiplex PCR, lists solely in-frame clones and lacks some. The repertoire holds 100,000 to 150,000 clones, with approximately 90% as singletons. Sequencing was carried out using peripheral blood. The source of these receptors is a man aged 60 to 75 with COVID-19, enrolled during active disease.

The chain joins TRBV3-1 (or the pseudogene TRBV3-2) to TRBJ2-1, with TRBD2 matching over 13 bases. CDR1 is LGHDT and CDR2 is YNNKEL in the germline V gene (reference sequence). The V gene end was trimmed by 4 bases and the J gene end by 0 bases; junction bases not matched to a gene: 6. The CDR3 runs 18 residues. The CDR3 region has the DNA TGTGCCAGCAGCCGTCCGACTAGCGGGGGGACCTCCTACAATGAGCAGTTCTTC. It codes for CASSRPTSGGTSYNEQFF.

This rearrangement joins TRBV6-1 to TRBJ2-5, with 7 bases that match TRBD2. Germline V gene sequence: CDR1 MNHNS, CDR2 SASEGT. J gave up 5 bases and V 5 bases, and 8 bases lay outside the gene matches. The CDR3 runs 14 residues. The CDR3 DNA sequence: TGTGCCAGCAGTCCGAAGCGGGGCCGGGAGACCCAGTACTTC. It translates to CASSPKRGRETQYF.

The chain links TRBV3-1 (or the pseudogene TRBV3-2) to TRBJ2-1; 7 bases are a match to TRBD2. Unmatched junction bases numbered 9, after V lost 4 bases and J lost 3 bases. Germline lookup yields CDR1 LGHDT and CDR2 YNNKEL (reference sequence). The CDR3 is made up of 16 amino acids. The CDR3 region has the DNA TGTGCCAGCAGCCCCGGGGAGCGGGGCTTCTACAATGAGCAGTTCTTC. Its translation is CASSPGERGFYNEQFF.